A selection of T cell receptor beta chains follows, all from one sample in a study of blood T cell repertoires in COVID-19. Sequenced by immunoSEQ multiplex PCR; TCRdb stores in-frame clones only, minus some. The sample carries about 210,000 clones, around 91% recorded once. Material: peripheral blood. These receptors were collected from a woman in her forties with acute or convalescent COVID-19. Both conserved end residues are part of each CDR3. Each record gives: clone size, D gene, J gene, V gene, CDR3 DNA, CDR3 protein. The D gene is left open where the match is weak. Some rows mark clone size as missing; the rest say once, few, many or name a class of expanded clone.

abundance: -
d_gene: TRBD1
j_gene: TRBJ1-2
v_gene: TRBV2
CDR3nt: TGTGCCAGCAGTGGTGGACAGGGTAACTATGGCTACACCTTC
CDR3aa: CASSGGQGNYGYTF

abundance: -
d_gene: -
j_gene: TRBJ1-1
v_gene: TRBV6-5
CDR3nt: TGTGCCACCCCGGGGGGCGGATACGCTGAAGCTTTCTTT
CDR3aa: CATPGGGYAEAFF

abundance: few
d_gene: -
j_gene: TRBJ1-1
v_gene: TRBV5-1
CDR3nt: TGCGCCAGCAGCTTACCCCCGGGACAAAATTCGGTAACTGAAGCTTTCTTT
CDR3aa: CASSLPPGQNSVTEAFF

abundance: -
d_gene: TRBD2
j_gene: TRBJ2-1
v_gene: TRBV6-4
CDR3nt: TGTGCCAGCAGTGTTGGACTAGAGGGCGATGAGCAGTTCTTC
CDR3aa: CASSVGLEGDEQFF

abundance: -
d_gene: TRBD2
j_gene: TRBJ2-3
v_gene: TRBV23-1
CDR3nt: TGCGCCAGCAGTCAATCACGGGGACGGGGGACTAGCGGGGAGGTAGATACGCAGTATTTT
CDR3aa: CASSQSRGRGTSGEVDTQYF

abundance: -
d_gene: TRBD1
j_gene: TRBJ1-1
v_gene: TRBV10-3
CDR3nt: TGTGCCATCAGTGAGAGGAATAGGGGGCCGGGCACTGAAGCTTTCTTT
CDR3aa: CAISERNRGPGTEAFF

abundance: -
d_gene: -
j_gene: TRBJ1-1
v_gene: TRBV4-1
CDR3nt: TGCGCCAGCAGCCAAGCCGAGGGGGACACTGAAGCTTTCTTT
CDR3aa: CASSQAEGDTEAFF

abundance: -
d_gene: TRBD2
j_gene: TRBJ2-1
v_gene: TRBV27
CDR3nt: TGTGCCAGCAGCCACCTTCTAGCGGTTAGCTCCTACAATGAGCAGTTCTTC
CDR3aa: CASSHLLAVSSYNEQFF

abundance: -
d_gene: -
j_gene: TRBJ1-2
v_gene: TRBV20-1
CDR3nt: TGCAGTGCTAGAGTGGAGGGTTTGTGGACCTTC
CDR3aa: CSARVEGLWTF

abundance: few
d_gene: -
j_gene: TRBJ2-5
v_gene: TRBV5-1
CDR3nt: TGCGCCAGCAGCTGGCGGGGCAACCCCCAAGAGACCCAGTACTTC
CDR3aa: CASSWRGNPQETQYF

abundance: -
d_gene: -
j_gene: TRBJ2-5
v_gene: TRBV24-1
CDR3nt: TGTGCCACCAGTTACTCGGAGACCCAGTACTTC
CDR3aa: CATSYSETQYF

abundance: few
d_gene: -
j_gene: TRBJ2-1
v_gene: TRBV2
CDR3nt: TGTGCCAGCCGTCCGGGCAATGAGCAGTTCTTC
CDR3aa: CASRPGNEQFF

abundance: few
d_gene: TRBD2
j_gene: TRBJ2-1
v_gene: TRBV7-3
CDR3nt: TGTGCCAGCAGCTGGACTAGCGGGGCCAATGAGCAGTTCTTC
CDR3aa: CASSWTSGANEQFF

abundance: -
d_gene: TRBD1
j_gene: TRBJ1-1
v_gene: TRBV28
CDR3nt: TGTGCCAGCAGTCCTGGGGACAGGCTGAACACTGAAGCTTTCTTT
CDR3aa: CASSPGDRLNTEAFF

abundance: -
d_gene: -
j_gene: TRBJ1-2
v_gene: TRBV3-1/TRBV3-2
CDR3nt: TGTGCCAGCAGCCAAGAGTCAGGGCGGCGGTATGGCTACACCTTC
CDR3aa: CASSQESGRRYGYTF

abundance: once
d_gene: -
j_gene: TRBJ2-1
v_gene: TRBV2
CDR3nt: TGTGCCAGCAGTGAAGAGGGACAAACCAGGGGTGAGCAGTTCTTC
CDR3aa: CASSEEGQTRGEQFF

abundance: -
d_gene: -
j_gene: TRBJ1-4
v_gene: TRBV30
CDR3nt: TGTGCCTGGAGTGTACAGTCAAAAGAAAAACTGTTTTTT
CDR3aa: CAWSVQSKEKLFF

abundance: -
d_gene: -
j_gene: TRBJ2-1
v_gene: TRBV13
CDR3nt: TGTGCCAGCAGCTTAGAGGGTAGCGTGACGTACAATGAGCAGTTCTTC
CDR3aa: CASSLEGSVTYNEQFF

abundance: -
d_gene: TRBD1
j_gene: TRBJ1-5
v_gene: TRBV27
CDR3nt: TGTGCCAGCAGTCTAGGGACAGACGGCGTGAAGCCCCAGCATTTT
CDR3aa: CASSLGTDGVKPQHF

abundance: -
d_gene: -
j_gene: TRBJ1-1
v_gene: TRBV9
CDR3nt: TGTGCCAGCAGCGTAGGCCTGAGCACTGAAGCTTTCTTT
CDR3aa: CASSVGLSTEAFF

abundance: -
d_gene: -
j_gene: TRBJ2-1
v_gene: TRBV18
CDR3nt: TGTGCCAGCTCACCACCGATTTCAGGGGTGGTGTACAATGAGCAGTTCTTC
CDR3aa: CASSPPISGVVYNEQFF

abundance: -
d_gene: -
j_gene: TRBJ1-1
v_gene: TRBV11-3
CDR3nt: TGTGCCAGCAGCATGACACCGGACACTGAAGCTTTCTTT
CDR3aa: CASSMTPDTEAFF

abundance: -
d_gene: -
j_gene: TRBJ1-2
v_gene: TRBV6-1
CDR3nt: TGTGCCAGCAGTTCAGCCCCAGGGATGGGGGGCTACACCTTC
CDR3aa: CASSSAPGMGGYTF

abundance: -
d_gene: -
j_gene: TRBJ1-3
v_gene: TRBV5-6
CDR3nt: TGTGCCAGCCTTACATTGTCTGGAAACACCATATATTTT
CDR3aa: CASLTLSGNTIYF

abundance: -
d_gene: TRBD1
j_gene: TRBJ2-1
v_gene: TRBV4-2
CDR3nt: TGTGCCAGCAGCCGCACCGGACAGGGGATCGATGAGCAGTTCTTC
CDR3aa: CASSRTGQGIDEQFF

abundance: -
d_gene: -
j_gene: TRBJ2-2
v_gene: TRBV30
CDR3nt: TGTGCCTGGAGTATGCCGGGCTCCAGGGCCGGGGAGCTGTTTTTT
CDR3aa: CAWSMPGSRAGELFF

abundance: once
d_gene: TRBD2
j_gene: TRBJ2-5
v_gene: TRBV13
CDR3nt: TGTGCCAGCACCGCCGGGGGCGGGGGGGAAGAGACCCAGTACTTC
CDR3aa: CASTAGGGGEETQYF

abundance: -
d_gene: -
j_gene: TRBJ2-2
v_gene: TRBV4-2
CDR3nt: TGTGCCAGCAGCCAAGATGCGGGCAAGACCGGGGAGCTGTTTTTT
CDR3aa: CASSQDAGKTGELFF

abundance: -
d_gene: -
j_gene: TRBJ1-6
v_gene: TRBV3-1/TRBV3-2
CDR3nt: TGTGCCAGCAGCCCGTACGGTGGTTCACCCCTCCACTTT
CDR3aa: CASSPYGGSPLHF

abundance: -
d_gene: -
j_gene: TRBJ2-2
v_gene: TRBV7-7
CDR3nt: TGTGCCAGCAGTTCAAGAAGGGCGGGGCCCGGGGAGCTGTTTTTT
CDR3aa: CASSSRRAGPGELFF

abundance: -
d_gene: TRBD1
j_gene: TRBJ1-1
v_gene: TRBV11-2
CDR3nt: TGTGCCAGCAGCTCACGGGGACAGGGGAGCACTGAAGCTTTCTTT
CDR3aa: CASSSRGQGSTEAFF

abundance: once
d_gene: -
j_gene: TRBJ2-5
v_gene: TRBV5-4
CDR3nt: TGTGCCAGCAGCTTGCCTGGCGGGGCGGGTGAGACCCAGTACTTC
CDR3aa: CASSLPGGAGETQYF

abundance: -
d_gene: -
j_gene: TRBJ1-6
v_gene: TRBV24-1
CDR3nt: TGTGCCACCAGTGAGGAGGGCGTTAATTCACCCCTCCACTTT
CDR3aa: CATSEEGVNSPLHF

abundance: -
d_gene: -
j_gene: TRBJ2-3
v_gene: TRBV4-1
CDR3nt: TGCGCCAGCAGCCAAGTGGTACGGGAGACGCAGTATTTT
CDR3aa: CASSQVVRETQYF

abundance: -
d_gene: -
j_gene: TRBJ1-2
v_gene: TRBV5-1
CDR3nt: TGCGCCAGCAGCTCAACATCCAACTATGGCTACACCTTC
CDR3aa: CASSSTSNYGYTF

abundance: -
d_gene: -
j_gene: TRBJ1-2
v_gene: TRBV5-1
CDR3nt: TGCGCCAGCTCGTCTGAGCCTCAAACTCCTTCTATGCGCTACACCTTC
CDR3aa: CASSSEPQTPSMRYTF

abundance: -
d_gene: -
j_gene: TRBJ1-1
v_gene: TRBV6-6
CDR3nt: TGTGCCAGCAGTTACTCGAAGGAACAGGGAGCTTTCTTT
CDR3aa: CASSYSKEQGAFF

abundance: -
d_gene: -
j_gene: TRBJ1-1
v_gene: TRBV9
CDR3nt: TGTGCCAGCAGCGAGCAGGGGACTGAAGCTTTCTTT
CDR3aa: CASSEQGTEAFF

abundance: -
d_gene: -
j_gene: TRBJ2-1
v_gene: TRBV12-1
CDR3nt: TGTGCCAGCAGCTTTGTGACCGGGACTAGCGGGGGGCCCAAGGGGTACAATGAGCAGTTCTTC
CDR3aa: CASSFVTGTSGGPKGYNEQFF

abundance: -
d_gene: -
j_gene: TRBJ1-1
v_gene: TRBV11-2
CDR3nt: TGTGCCAGCAGCTTTGGCAGGGAAGCTTTCTTT
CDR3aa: CASSFGREAFF

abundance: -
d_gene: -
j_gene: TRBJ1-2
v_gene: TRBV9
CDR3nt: TGTGCCAGCAGCCCGAAGTTGGACAGACTCTATGGCTACACCTTC
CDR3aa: CASSPKLDRLYGYTF

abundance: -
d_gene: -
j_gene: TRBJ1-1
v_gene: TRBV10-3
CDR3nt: TGTGCCATCAGTCGGGGGGGCGATTTCGACACTGAAGCTTTCTTT
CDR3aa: CAISRGGDFDTEAFF

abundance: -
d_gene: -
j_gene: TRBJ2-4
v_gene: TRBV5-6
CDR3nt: TGTGCCAGCAGCTTCAGACAGATCCTAGCCAAAAACATTCAGTACTTC
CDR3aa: CASSFRQILAKNIQYF

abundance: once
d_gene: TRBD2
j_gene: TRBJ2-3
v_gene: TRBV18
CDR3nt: TGTGCCAGCTCACCACGGTTAGCGGGGGGGAGCACAGATACGCAGTATTTT
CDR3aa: CASSPRLAGGSTDTQYF

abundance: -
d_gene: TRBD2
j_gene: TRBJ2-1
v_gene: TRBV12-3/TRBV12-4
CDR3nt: TGTGCCAGCAGTCCGGGACTAGCGGGGGGATTAATCTTC
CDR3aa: CASSPGLAGGLIF

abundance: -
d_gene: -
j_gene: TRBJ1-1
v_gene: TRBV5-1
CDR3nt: TGCGCCAGCAGCTTTAGGGGGGGATACACTGAAGCTTTCTTT
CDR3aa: CASSFRGGYTEAFF

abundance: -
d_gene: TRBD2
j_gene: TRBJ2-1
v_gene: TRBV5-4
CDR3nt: TGTGCCAGCAGCCCGTGGACTAGCGGGGTTTACAATGAGCAGTTCTTC
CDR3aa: CASSPWTSGVYNEQFF

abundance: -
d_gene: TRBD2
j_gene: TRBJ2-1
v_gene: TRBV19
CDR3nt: TGTGCCAGTAGTCTTGGGACTAGCGGGGCCAATGAGCAGTTCTTC
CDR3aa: CASSLGTSGANEQFF

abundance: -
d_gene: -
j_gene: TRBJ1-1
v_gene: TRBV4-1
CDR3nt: TGCGCCAGCAGCCAAGTTGGAGCGAACACTGAAGCTTTCTTT
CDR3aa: CASSQVGANTEAFF

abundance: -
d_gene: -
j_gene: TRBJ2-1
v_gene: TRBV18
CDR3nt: TGTGCCAGCTCACCAGAGACAGGTGTGTACAATGAGCAGTTCTTC
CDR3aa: CASSPETGVYNEQFF

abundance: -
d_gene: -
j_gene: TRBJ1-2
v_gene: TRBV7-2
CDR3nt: TGTGCCAGCAGCCCGGGATATGGCTACACCTTC
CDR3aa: CASSPGYGYTF

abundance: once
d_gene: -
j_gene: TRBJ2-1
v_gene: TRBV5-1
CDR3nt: TGCGCCAGCAGCTTGGTGTTGGGCATGCAGGATGAGCAGTTCTTC
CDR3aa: CASSLVLGMQDEQFF

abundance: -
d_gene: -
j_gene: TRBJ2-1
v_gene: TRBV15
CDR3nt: TGTGCCACCAGCAGAGACCTAGCCGATCCGCAGTTCTTC
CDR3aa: CATSRDLADPQFF

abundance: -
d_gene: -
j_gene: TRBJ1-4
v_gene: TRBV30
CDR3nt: TGTGCCTGGAGTAGGGGGAATGAAAAACTGTTTTTT
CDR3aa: CAWSRGNEKLFF

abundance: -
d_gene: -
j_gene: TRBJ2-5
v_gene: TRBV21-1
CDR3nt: TGTGCCAGCTTCTGGTCGTGCAGGTTTGAGACCCAGTACTTC
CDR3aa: CASFWSCRFETQYF